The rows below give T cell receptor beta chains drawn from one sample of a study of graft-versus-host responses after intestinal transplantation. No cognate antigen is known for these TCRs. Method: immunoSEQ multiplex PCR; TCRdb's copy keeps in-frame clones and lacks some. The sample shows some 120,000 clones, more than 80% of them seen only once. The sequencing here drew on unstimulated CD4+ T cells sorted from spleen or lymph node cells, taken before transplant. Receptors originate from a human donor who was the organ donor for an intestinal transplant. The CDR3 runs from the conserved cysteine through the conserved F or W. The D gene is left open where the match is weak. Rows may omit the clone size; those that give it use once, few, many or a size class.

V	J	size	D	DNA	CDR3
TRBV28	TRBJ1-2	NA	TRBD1	TGTGCCAGCAGTCGGTGGGGGACAGGGGAGGGCTACACCTTC	CASSRWGTGEGYTF
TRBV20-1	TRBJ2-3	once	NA	TGCAGTGCGTCGAGCACAGATACGCAGTATTTT	CSASSTDTQYF
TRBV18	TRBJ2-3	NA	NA	TGTGCCAGCTCACCTCGGGTGGGAGCTAGCACAGATACGCAGTATTTT	CASSPRVGASTDTQYF
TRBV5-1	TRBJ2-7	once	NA	TGCGCCAGCAAACACCGGGACACCTCCTACGAGCAGTACTTC	CASKHRDTSYEQYF
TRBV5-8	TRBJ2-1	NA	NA	TGTGCCAGCAGCTTGGAACTAGGAGGTACCTACAATGAGCAGTTCTTC	CASSLELGGTYNEQFF
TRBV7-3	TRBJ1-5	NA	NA	TGTGCCAGCAGCCCCAAGGACCCCTCGCCAAATCAGCCCCAGCATTTT	CASSPKDPSPNQPQHF
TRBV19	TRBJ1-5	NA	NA	TGTGCCAGTACTTATCGGGACGGACCGGGAAATCAGCCCCAGCATTTT	CASTYRDGPGNQPQHF
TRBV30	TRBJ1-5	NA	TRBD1	TGTGCCTGGAGTCTACAGGGGGCTAATCAGCCCCAGCATTTT	CAWSLQGANQPQHF
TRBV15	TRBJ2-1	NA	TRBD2	TGTGCCACCAGCGAGCTAGCGGGGTACAATGAGCAGTTCTTC	CATSELAGYNEQFF
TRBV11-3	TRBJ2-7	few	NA	TGTGCCAGCAGCTTAGGTAGCGGCCACTCCTACGAGCAGTACTTC	CASSLGSGHSYEQYF
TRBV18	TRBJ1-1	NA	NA	TGTGCCAGCACGGGACAAGGGAACACTGAAGCTTTCTTT	CASTGQGNTEAFF
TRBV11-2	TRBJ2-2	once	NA	TGTGCCAGCAGCTTAGATCGGGGGACCGGGGAGCTGTTTTTT	CASSLDRGTGELFF
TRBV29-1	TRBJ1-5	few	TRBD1	TGCAGCGTTCGCGGACAGGGGGATCAGCCCCAGCATTTT	CSVRGQGDQPQHF
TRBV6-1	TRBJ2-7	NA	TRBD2	TGTGCCAGCAGGTCTAGCGGGAGGGCCACCTACGAGCAGTACTTC	CASRSSGRATYEQYF
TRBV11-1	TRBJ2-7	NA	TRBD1	TGTGCCAGCAGCTTAGGGACAGGAAGGGGGGAGCAGTACTTC	CASSLGTGRGEQYF
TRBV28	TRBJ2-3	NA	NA	TGTGCCAGCAGTTTTGACAGACCCACAGATACGCAGTATTTT	CASSFDRPTDTQYF
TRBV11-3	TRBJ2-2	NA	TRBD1	TGTGCCAGCAGGGCCCGGACAGGGGATAACACCGGGGAGCTGTTTTTT	CASRARTGDNTGELFF
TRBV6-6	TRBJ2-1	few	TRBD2	TGTGCCAGCAGTTACCCCGGACTAGCGGGAGGTAATGAGCAGTTCTTC	CASSYPGLAGGNEQFF
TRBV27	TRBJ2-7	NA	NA	TGTGCCAGCAGGTCTGGACTATCCAGCTCCTACGAGCAGTACTTC	CASRSGLSSSYEQYF
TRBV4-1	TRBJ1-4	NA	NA	TGCGCCAGCAGCCAAGTTTCTGGGGGAACATCGCTCTGGGAAAAACTGTTTTTT	CASSQVSGGTSLWEKLFF
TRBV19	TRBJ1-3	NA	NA	TGTGCCAGTAGACCAGGGGCTGGAAACACCATATATTTT	CASRPGAGNTIYF
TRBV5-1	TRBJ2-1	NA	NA	TGCGCCAGCAGCTTAAGGACCGCCTACAATGAGCAGTTCTTC	CASSLRTAYNEQFF
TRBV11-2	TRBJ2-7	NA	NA	TGTGCCAGCAGCTTTAATACGGAGGCCTACGAGCAGTACTTC	CASSFNTEAYEQYF
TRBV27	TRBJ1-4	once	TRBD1	TGTGCCAGCAGTTCCCTTAATCCGGGACAGGGCATCGGAAAACTGTTTTTT	CASSSLNPGQGIGKLFF
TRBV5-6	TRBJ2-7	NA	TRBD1	TGTGCCAGCAGCGGATGGACAGGGTTAAGTTACGAGCAGTACTTC	CASSGWTGLSYEQYF
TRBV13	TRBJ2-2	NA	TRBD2	TGTGCCAGCAGCTCGAAGCGGGAGGGCCTAGCCGGGGAGCTGTTTTTT	CASSSKREGLAGELFF
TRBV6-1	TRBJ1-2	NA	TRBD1	TGTGCCAGCAGTGAGACAGGGAACTATGGCTACACCTTC	CASSETGNYGYTF
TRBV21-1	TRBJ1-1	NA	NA	TGTGCCAGCAGCAAAGGCCGGGGCACTGAAGCTTTCTTT	CASSKGRGTEAFF
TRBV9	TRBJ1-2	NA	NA	TGTGCCAGCAGCCCCTACGCGGCGACAACAAACTATGGCTACACCTTC	CASSPYAATTNYGYTF
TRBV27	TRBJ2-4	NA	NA	TGTGCCAGCAGTAAACCTCCGGGACAAAAAAACATTCAGTACTTC	CASSKPPGQKNIQYF
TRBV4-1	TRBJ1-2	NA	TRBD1	TGCGCCAGCAGCCAAGGAGGAGCCAGGGGGTTTTTTGGCTACACCTTC	CASSQGGARGFFGYTF
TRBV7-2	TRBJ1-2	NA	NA	TGTGCCAGCACCCCGCACTCTGGGGGGCCCTATGGCTACACCTTC	CASTPHSGGPYGYTF
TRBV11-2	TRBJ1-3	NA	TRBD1	TGTGCCAGCAGCCCCCGTCCCGGACAGGGTACCCACACCATATATTTT	CASSPRPGQGTHTIYF
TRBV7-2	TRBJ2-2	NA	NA	TGTGCCAGCAGCTTAGGTGGGAGCACCGGGGAGCTGTTTTTT	CASSLGGSTGELFF
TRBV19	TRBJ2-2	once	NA	TGTGCCAGTAGTATGCAGGGAGACGCGAACACCGGGGAGCTGTTTTTT	CASSMQGDANTGELFF
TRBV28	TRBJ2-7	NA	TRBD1	TGTGCCAGCAGTGTCAGGGGGCCGGGCTACGAGCAGTACTTC	CASSVRGPGYEQYF
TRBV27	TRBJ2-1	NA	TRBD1	TGTGCCAGCAGTCCCCGGGCAGGGGGTTTCAATGAGCAGTTCTTC	CASSPRAGGFNEQFF
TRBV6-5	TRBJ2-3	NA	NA	TGTGCCAGCAGTTACGGGCCAGATACGCAGTATTTT	CASSYGPDTQYF
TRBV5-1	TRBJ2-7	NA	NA	TGCGCCAGCAGCTTGGGTTCAGGACCCTACGAGCAGTACTTC	CASSLGSGPYEQYF
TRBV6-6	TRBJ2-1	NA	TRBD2	TGTGCCAGCAGCCAAGAAAAGGGCGGCGGGAGGAAGCAGTTCTTC	CASSQEKGGGRKQFF
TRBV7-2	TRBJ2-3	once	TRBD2	TGTGCCAGCAGCTTAGGTCAGGCGGGAGGCACAGATACGCAGTATTTT	CASSLGQAGGTDTQYF
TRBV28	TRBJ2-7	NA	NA	TGTGCCATCCTACACCGGGATATGGGCGAGCAGTACTTC	CAILHRDMGEQYF
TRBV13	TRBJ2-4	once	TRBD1	TGTGCCAGCAGCACCAACAGGGGAAACATTCAGTACTTC	CASSTNRGNIQYF
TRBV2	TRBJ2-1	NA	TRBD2	TGTGCCAGCAGCCGGACTAGCGGGAGGGTTAGTGAGCAGTTCTTC	CASSRTSGRVSEQFF
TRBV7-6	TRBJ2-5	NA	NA	TGTGCCAGCAGCCGTCAAGAGACCCAGTACTTC	CASSRQETQYF
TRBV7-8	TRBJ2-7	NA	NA	TGTGCCAGCAGCTTATATCCCCCAGACGAGCAGTACTTC	CASSLYPPDEQYF
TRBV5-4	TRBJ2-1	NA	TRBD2	TGTGCCAGCAGCTCGAAGCGGGACTCCTACAATGAGCAGTTCTTC	CASSSKRDSYNEQFF
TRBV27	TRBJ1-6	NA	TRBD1	TGTGCCAGCGGACAGGGAAAGGCCAATTCACCCCTCCACTTT	CASGQGKANSPLHF
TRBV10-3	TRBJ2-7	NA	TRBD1	TGTGCCATCCAGGCGGGGACAGGAGCCTACGAGCAGTACTTC	CAIQAGTGAYEQYF
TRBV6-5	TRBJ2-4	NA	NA	TGTGCCAGCATCGGGACAGCCAAAAACATTCAGTACTTC	CASIGTAKNIQYF
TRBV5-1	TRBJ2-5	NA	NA	TGCGCCAGCAGCTTGGAAGGAGGGGGCGCAGAGACCCAGTACTTC	CASSLEGGGAETQYF
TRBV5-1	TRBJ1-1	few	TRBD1	TGCGCCAGCAGCGCAGACAGGGGGAACACTGAAGCTTTCTTT	CASSADRGNTEAFF
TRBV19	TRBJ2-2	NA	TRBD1	TGTGCCAGTAGGCCGATACGACAGGGCGTCTACACCGGGGAGCTGTTTTTT	CASRPIRQGVYTGELFF
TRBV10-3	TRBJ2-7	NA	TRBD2	TGTGCCATCAGTGAGTCCGGGACTAGGGTCTACGAGCAGTACTTC	CAISESGTRVYEQYF